This T cell receptor beta chain was captured in a study of T cell responses to AZD1222 COVID-19 vaccine. General observations from the study: Clonal diversity may have been underestimated, and the donors were mostly white British, with more females than males.

A remark on this clone: What it binds is unknown.

This CDR3 contains 13 residues. Germline CDR1 MNHEY, CDR2 SVGAGI. With 6 bases removed from V and 3 bases from J, the gap between germline ends came to 11 bases. The study pooled second doses at about 4 or about 12 weeks. Profiled with immunoSEQ multiplex PCR; TCRdb holds only in-frame clones, not every one. The data hold some 130,000 clones, with around 90% observed a single time. The specimen was peripheral blood, collected 28 days after the second AZD1222 dose. This clonotype was obtained from an adult who received the AZD1222 COVID-19 vaccine. The chain links TRBV6-5 to TRBJ1-2, with D tentatively TRBD1 (6 bases). In nucleotides, the CDR3 is TGTGCCAGCAGAGACAGGTTATACTATGGCTACACCTTC. It encodes CASRDRLYYGYTF.